Shown below are 17 T cell receptor beta chains from a single sample sequenced in a study of cytomegalovirus exposure and HLA in healthy donors. Primers: 60 Vbeta forward and 13 Jbeta reverse. Measured with immunoSEQ multiplex PCR; TCRdb has only the in-frame clones, and not every one. The sample contains 150,000 to 200,000 clones, approximately 9.5% of which appear only once. Sample: PBMCs. Receptors were obtained from a woman aged 30 to 39 in good health and CMV-seropositive.

This clone was picked up a small number of times. The V call is TRBV30, the J call TRBJ1-1; 9 bases are shared with TRBD1. From germline, CDR1 is GTSNPN and CDR2 SVGIG (reference sequence). With V trimmed by 2 bases and J by 4 bases, 2 bases remained unmatched. The CDR3 consists of 13 residues. The CDR3 DNA sequence: TGTGCCTGGAGTATGACAGGGGGCACTGAAGCTTTCTTT. The encoded protein is CAWSMTGGTEAFF.

Notes on this clone: The conserved final phenylalanine or tryptophan is absent from the CDR3, which likely points to a read error. The DNA is omitted, as the CDR3 cannot be located on it reliably, and the CDR3 follows TCRdb's listing. This rearrangement joins TRBV30 to TRBJ2-2; the table assigns TRBD2, which was not confirmed against the DNA. From its first to its last residue, the CDR3 has 14 amino acids. In germline, CDR1 is GTSNPN, CDR2 SVGIG (reference sequence). The CDR3 loop is CAWTLNVNTGEMFL.

The chain joins TRBV6-5 to TRBJ2-7, with 9 bases lining up with TRBD2. The CDR3 runs to 16 residues. Germline CDR1 and CDR2: MNHEY and SVGAGI. V trimming: 0 bases; J trimming: 1 base; junction bases outside the gene matches: 4. CDR3 bases: TGTGCCAGCAGTTACTCGGCGCTAGCGGGGTCCTACGAGCAGTACTTC. It is translated as CASSYSALAGSYEQYF.

This clone was detected a few times. This chain links TRBV30 with TRBJ2-7, with TRBD1 identical over 8 bases. The J segment lost 2 bases and the V segment lost 0 bases, leaving 9 bases of the junction unmatched. This CDR3 is built from 16 residues. Germline V gene lookup returns CDR1 GTSNPN and CDR2 SVGIG (reference sequence). CDR3 in DNA: TGTGCCTGGAGTGTATTCGGACAGGGCCCTACCTACGAGCAGTACTTC. Translated: CAWSVFGQGPTYEQYF.

The chain carries TRBV30 and TRBJ1-5; no clear D gene. Germline CDR1 is GTSNPN and CDR2 is SVGIG (reference sequence). Between the trimmed V and J ends, which lost 2 bases and 7 bases, there was a span of 12 bases. The CDR3 runs 13 residues. As DNA, the CDR3 is TGTGCCTGGAGTTCAACTCTCAACCAGCCCCAGCATTTT. Translated: CAWSSTLNQPQHF.

This clone occurred a few times. V is TRBV4-1 and J is TRBJ2-4; 8 positions agree with TRBD2. The CDR3 covers 16 residues. Per the germline V gene, CDR1 is MGHRA and CDR2 is YSYEKL. Germline trimming cut 4 bases from V and 0 bases from J; bases unmatched to any gene: 5. In DNA, the CDR3 is TGCGCCAGCAGCCGTAGCGGGATCGTAGCCAAAAACATTCAGTACTTC. Protein product: CASSRSGIVAKNIQYF.

This clone appeared a few times. The V gene is TRBV4-1, the J gene TRBJ1-2; TRBD1 might be the D (6 bases). CDR3 length equals 15 residues. V shed 1 base and J shed 4 bases, with 13 bases lying between them. Germline V lookup: CDR1 MGHRA, CDR2 YSYEKL. The CDR3 loop is CASSQVPGEFYGYTF. CDR3 DNA: TGCGCCAGCAGCCAAGTCCCAGGGGAATTCTATGGCTACACCTTC.

In its sample, this clone was seen a few times. The rearrangement links TRBV2 to TRBJ2-5; perhaps TRBD2 as D (5 bases). CDR3 size: 13 residues. Germline assignment: CDR1 SNHLY and CDR2 FYNNEI. V lost 7 bases and J lost 5, with 14 bases in between. The DNA of the CDR3 is TGTGCCAGCACTATAAGGGAGCGGGAGACCCAGTACTTC. This encodes CASTIRERETQYF.

This chain joins TRBV7-7 and TRBJ1-1, with 8 bases matching TRBD1. This CDR3 is 14 amino acids long. V lost 3 bases, J lost 5 bases, and 5 bases stayed unmatched. Germline loops: CDR1 SSHAT, CDR2 FNYEAQ (reference sequence). In DNA, the CDR3 is TGTGCCAGCAGCTTTGACAGGGGAGAGACTGAAGCTTTCTTT. It codes for CASSFDRGETEAFF. Supplemented by reference TRBV7-7 and TRBJ1-1, the full variable domain reads GAGVSQSPRYKVTKRGQDVTLRCDPISSHATLYWYQQALGQGPEFLTYFNYEAQPDKSGLPSDRFSAERPEGSISTLTIQRTEQRDSAMYRCASSFDRGETEAFFGQGTRLTVV.

A few counts support this clone. The chain joins TRBV11-2 to TRBJ2-3; possible D gene TRBD1, 6 bases. The germline V gene encodes CDR1 SGHAT and CDR2 FQNNGV. There are 14 residues in the CDR3. Deletions cut 1 base from V and 4 bases from J, with 9 bases between. CDR3 sequence: CASSLGRGADTQYF. CDR3 sequence (DNA): TGTGCCAGCAGCTTAGGCAGGGGTGCAGATACGCAGTATTTT.

This chain joins TRBV2 and TRBJ1-2; D remains unclear. This CDR3 spans 9 amino acids. The germline V and J ends were trimmed by 8 bases and 7 bases, with 5 bases remaining between them. Per the germline V gene, CDR1 is SNHLY and CDR2 is FYNNEI. CDR3 sequence: CASPSGYTF. CDR3 nucleotides: TGTGCCAGCCCTTCTGGCTACACCTTC.

This clone has more than one count but fewer than ten. The chain couples TRBV2 to TRBJ2-7, with TRBD1 as a possible D gene (6 bases). This CDR3 has 15 residues. The V gene lost 1 base and the J gene lost 2 bases, with 12 bases spanning the gap. The germline V gene has CDR1 SNHLY and CDR2 FYNNEI. The CDR3 loop reads CASSEEGGGTYEQYF. Written as DNA, the CDR3 is TGTGCCAGCAGTGAAGAAGGGGGTGGAACCTACGAGCAGTACTTC. The whole variable domain, remainder taken from reference TRBV2 and TRBJ2-7, is EPEVTQTPSHQVTQMGQEVILRCVPISNHLYFYWYRQILGQKVEFLVSFYNNEISEKSEIFDDQFSVERPDGSNFTLKIRSTKLEDSAMYFCASSEEGGGTYEQYFGPGTRLTVT.

This clone showed up just a few times. V usage is TRBV28 and J usage is TRBJ2-4, with D possibly TRBD2 on 6 matching bases. There are 14 residues in the CDR3. Germline V CDR1 and CDR2: MDHEN, SYDVKM. Deletions cut 8 bases from V and 5 bases from J, with 16 bases between. The CDR3 loop reads CASHSGLPENIQYF. The CDR3 region has the DNA TGTGCCAGCCATTCGGGACTCCCCGAAAACATTCAGTACTTC.

This clone has only a few counts. This chain uses TRBV6-1 with TRBJ1-2; D is unresolved. The CDR3 spans 15 residues. Germline CDR1 reads MNHNS; CDR2 reads SASEGT. V lost 7 bases and J lost 4, with 19 bases in between. CDR3 nucleotide sequence: TGTGCCAGCACCAAAAATCGTCGGGTGCTCTATGGCTACACCTTC. Encoded protein: CASTKNRRVLYGYTF.

This clone turned up a few times. The chain recombines TRBV7-9 with TRBJ2-1; a weak D match, TRBD2 (6 bases). Germline V gene sequence: CDR1 SEHNR, CDR2 FQNEAQ (reference sequence). CDR3 length: 12 residues. V was cut by 4 bases and J by 10 bases, with 11 bases left in between. CDR3 sequence: CASSYHREEQFF. The DNA of the CDR3 is TGTGCCAGCAGCTACCACCGGGAGGAGCAGTTCTTC.

This chain joins TRBV7-2 and TRBJ1-2; D is uncertain. With 4 bases removed from V and 1 base from J, the gap between germline ends came to 7 bases. The CDR3 consists of 13 residues. Germline V gene sequence: CDR1 SGHTA, CDR2 FQGNSA. CDR3 sequence (DNA): TGTGCCAGCAGCTCCAGATTTAACTATGGCTACACCTTC. Its protein product is CASSSRFNYGYTF.

The chain carries TRBV5-1 and TRBJ2-7; 7 bases align to TRBD1. There are 17 residues in the CDR3. CDR1 and CDR2 (germline): SGHRS, YFSETQ. V was pared by 3 bases and J by 1 base, with 13 bases of the junction left unmatched. The CDR3 region is CASSWHRVRGRSYEQYF. The CDR3 region has the DNA TGCGCCAGCAGCTGGCATCGGGTGAGGGGGCGATCCTACGAGCAGTACTTC.